This T cell receptor beta chain was sequenced for a study of naive and memory T cell subsets listed by TCRdb under 2017. For the wider study: Sorted naive and memory T cell subsets from peripheral blood were analyzed in the study using a UMI-based, open-source pipeline for TCR alpha and beta sequencing. RNA was DNase-treated and reverse transcribed with TCR constant-region primers, mostly using SuperScript III. The functional CMV T cell responses agreed completely with IgG serology results.

The paper as a whole reports these results and caveats: No ground truth was available to validate the repertoire findings for the naive and memory subsets. Once error correction was done, more than 90% of naive TCR sequences showed up just once, which made the naive abundance distributions much steeper than those of the memory subsets. TCR abundance followed a power law with an exponent that was different for naive and memory subsets but consistent across the three individuals. Clonotypes were defined as single alpha or beta chain sequences, not paired alpha/beta receptors. In both CD4 and CD8 cells, the Gini index increased while Shannon and inverse Simpson diversity decreased from naive through CM, EM and EMRA. RNA-based TCR counts may be influenced by expression changes linked to T cell activation and differentiation.

From the second PCR step on, the TCR alpha and beta chain libraries were amplified in separate reactions. Donor CMV status was determined by IFNgamma production from CD4+ T cells after overnight stimulation of fresh PBMCs with CMV viral lysate. CD4 T cells were positively selected with Miltenyi beads, followed by positive selection of CD8 T cells from the CD4-negative fraction. After staining for CD3, CD4, CD8, CD45RA, CD27 and a live/dead dye, cells were sorted on a BD Aria II into four subsets based on CD45RA and CD27. Blood came from a few healthy volunteers, each fractionated into CD4 and CD8 T cells and then into four differentiation subsets. Around 130 ml of peripheral blood was collected from each donor, and PBMC were isolated by Ficoll-Paque PLUS density-gradient centrifugation. Sorted cells were lysed in RLT buffer, after which RNA was extracted using a Qiagen RNeasy kit and stored at -80 degrees C.

CDR1 and CDR2 are drawn from the germline V gene: SGHAT, FQNNGV. The CDR3 measures 14 amino acids from cysteine to phenylalanine. Only the CDR3 region is kept as DNA, spanning 42 bases read in frame from base 1. V loses 2 bases at its end and J loses 3 bases; junction bases beyond the gene matches: 0. With regard to this clonotype: The antigen it binds to is not known. The record has no base qualities; no much larger clone is one base away.

Libraries were made using UMI-ligation and nested PCR. To cover both TRBC1 and TRBC2, the beta constant-region primer consisted of an equimolar mix of two oligonucleotides. The ligated cDNA went through four rounds of PCR with nested alpha and beta constant-region primers together with the SP2 primer. A single-stranded oligonucleotide bearing the SP2 primer plus a 12-nucleotide UMI was ligated onto the 3' end of the cDNA by T4 RNA ligase 1. Incubation of the ligation reaction was carried out at 16 degrees C for about 20-25 hours. PCR2 was typically performed as a SYBR Green qPCR and was stopped at a predetermined threshold so that over-amplification was prevented. All purifications after the first were performed with Agencourt AMPure XP magnetic beads. Libraries were quantified by Qubit and checked on a TapeStation, where a main peak was expected near 650 bp. Sequencing of the pooled libraries was done on an Illumina MiSeq using v2 2x251 paired-end kits, which typically yielded roughly 0.95-2.3 million reads per sample. Each sample was pooled at 4 nM, and about 5-7.5% PhiX was included to help cluster recognition. The authors' analysis ran thus. Decombinator assigned V and J genes to Demultiplexor-processed FASTQ reads by tag matching, allowing a single base-pair mismatch. UMIs were used by Collapsinator to correct both sequencing errors and frequency errors arising from PCR heterogeneity. TCRs were translated and CDR3s were extracted from the conserved cysteine to the FGXG phenylalanine by CDR3Translator, with non-productive sequences being flagged. Gini, Shannon entropy and inverse Simpson indices were computed after subsampling the repertoires to the same number of UMI-defined TCRs. Within the linear range, a power law was fitted to clonotype abundance distributions using maximum likelihood. When run on a single naive CD8 sample, MIGEC and the pipeline yielded similar UMI counts, similar unique TCR numbers and similar clonal distributions. Repertoires were searched for 7,322 CMV-associated CDR3 sequences compiled from VDJdb and a published dataset. TCRdb redid the processing of the public reads, applying fastp at Q25 and MiXCR, and retained in-frame beta chains. Rows matching on CDR3 protein sequence are summarized as one entry with the most common DNA and genes. For this entry, the V and J calls and clone size follow TCRdb and not the study's own pipeline. Present in this sample are more than 100,000 distinct CDR3 sequences, 35% to 45% of which were seen just once. The ten largest clones add up to 0.8% to 1% of the sample.

The sequenced sample consisted of central memory CD4+ T cells from blood. The sample's cell subset or site label, in plain terms: central memory, CD45RA- CD27+. The chain joins TRBV11-2 to TRBJ2-7, and 11 junctional nucleotides match TRBD2. The clonotype was recovered from a human donor in good health. In nucleotide form, the sequence is TGTGCCAGCAGCTTAACTAGCGGGAGCTACGAGCAGTACTTC. Its translation reads: CASSLTSGSYEQYF. Here the CDR3 is joined to the reference TRBV11-2 and TRBJ2-7 genes, and the full variable domain is: EAGVAQSPRYKIIEKRQSVAFWCNPISGHATLYWYQQILGQGPKLLIQFQNNGVVDDSQLPKDRFSAERLKGVDSTLKIQPAKLEDSAVYLCASSLTSGSYEQYFGPGTRLTVT.